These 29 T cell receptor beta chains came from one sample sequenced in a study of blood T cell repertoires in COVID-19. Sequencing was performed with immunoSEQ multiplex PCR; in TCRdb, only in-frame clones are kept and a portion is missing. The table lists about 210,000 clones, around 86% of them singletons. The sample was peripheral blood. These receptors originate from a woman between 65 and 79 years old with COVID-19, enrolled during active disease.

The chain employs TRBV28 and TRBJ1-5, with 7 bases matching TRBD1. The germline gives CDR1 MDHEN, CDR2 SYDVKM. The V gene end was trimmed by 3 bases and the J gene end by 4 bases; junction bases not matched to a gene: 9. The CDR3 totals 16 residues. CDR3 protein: CASSFSWTGKNQPQHF. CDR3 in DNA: TGTGCCAGCAGTTTTAGTTGGACAGGAAAGAATCAGCCCCAGCATTTT.

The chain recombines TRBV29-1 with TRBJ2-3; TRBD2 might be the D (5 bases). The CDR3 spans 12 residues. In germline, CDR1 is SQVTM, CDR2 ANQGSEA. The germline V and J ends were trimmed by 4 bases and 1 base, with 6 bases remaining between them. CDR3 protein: CSVAEGTDTQYF. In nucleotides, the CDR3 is TGCAGCGTTGCGGAGGGCACAGATACGCAGTATTTT.

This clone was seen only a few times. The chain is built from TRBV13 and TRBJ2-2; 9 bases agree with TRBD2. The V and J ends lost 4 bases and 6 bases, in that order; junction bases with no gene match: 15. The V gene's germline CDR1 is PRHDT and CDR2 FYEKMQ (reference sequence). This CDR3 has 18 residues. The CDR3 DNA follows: TGTGCCAGCAGCTCCCGAATGCTTGGTAGCGGGAGACCCGGGGAGCTGTTTTTT. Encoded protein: CASSSRMLGSGRPGELFF.

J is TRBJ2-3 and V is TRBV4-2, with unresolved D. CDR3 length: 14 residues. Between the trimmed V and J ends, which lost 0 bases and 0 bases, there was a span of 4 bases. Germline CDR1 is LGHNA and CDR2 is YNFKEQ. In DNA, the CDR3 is TGTGCCAGCAGCCAAGAGCGGAGCACAGATACGCAGTATTTT. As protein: CASSQERSTDTQYF.

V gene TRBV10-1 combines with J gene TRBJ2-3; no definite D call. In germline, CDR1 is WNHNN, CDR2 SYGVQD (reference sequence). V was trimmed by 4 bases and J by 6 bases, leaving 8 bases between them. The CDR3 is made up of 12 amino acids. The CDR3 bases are TGCGCCAGCAGTGGGCTCGGGGATACGCAGTATTTT. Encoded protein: CASSGLGDTQYF.

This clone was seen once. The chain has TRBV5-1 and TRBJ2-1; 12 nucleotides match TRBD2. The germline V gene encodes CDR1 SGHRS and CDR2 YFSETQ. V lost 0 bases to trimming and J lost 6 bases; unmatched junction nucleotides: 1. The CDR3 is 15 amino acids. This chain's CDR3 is CASSLGGLAGNEQFF. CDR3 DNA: TGCGCCAGCAGCTTGGGGGGACTAGCGGGCAATGAGCAGTTCTTC.

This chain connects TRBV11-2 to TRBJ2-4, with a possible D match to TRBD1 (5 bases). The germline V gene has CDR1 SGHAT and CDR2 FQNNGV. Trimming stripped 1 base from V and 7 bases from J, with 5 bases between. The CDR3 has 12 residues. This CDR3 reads CASSLGQNIQYF. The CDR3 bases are TGTGCCAGCAGCTTAGGACAGAACATTCAGTACTTC.

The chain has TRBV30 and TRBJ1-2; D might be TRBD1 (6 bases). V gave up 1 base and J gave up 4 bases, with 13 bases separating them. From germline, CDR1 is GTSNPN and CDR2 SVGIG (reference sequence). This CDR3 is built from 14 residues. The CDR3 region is CAWSAYREGYGYTF. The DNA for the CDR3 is TGTGCCTGGAGTGCATACAGGGAGGGCTATGGCTACACCTTC. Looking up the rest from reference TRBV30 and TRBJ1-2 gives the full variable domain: SQTIHQWPATLVQPVGSPLSLECTVEGTSNPNLYWYRQAAGRGLQLLFYSVGIGQISSEVPQNLSASRPQDRQFILSSKKLLLSDSGFYLCAWSAYREGYGYTFGSGTRLTVV.

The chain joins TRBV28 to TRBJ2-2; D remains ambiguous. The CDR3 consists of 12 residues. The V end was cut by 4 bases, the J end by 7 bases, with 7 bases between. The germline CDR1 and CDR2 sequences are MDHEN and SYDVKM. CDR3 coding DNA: TGTGCCAGCAGTTCCAGGATCGGGGAGCTGTTTTTT. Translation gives CASSSRIGELFF.

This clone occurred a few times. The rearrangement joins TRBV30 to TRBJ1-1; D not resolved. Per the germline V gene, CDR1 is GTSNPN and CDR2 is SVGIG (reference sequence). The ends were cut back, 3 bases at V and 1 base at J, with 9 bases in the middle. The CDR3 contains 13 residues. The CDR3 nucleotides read TGTGCCTGGAGCCTAGAAGGGAACACTGAAGCTTTCTTT. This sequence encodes CAWSLEGNTEAFF. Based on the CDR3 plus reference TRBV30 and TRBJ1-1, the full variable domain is SQTIHQWPATLVQPVGSPLSLECTVEGTSNPNLYWYRQAAGRGLQLLFYSVGIGQISSEVPQNLSASRPQDRQFILSSKKLLLSDSGFYLCAWSLEGNTEAFFGQGTRLTVV.

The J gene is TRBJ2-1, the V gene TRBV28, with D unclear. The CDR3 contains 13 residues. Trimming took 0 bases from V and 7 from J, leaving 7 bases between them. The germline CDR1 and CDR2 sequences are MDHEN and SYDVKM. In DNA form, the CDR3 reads TGTGCCAGCAGTTTATGGGGCCCAAATGAGCAGTTCTTC. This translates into CASSLWGPNEQFF.

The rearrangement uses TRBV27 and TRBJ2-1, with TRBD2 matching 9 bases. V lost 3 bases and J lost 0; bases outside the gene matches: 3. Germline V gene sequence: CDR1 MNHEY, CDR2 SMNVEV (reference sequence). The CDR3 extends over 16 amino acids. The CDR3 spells CASSFPSGNSYNEQFF. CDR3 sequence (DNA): TGTGCCAGCAGTTTCCCTAGCGGGAACTCCTACAATGAGCAGTTCTTC.

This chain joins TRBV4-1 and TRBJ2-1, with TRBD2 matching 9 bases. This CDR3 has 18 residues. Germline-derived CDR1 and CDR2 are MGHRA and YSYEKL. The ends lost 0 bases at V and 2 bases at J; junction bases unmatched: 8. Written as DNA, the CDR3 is TGCGCCAGCAGCCAAGAACCACCAGCGGGAGGAACCTACAATGAGCAGTTCTTC. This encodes CASSQEPPAGGTYNEQFF.

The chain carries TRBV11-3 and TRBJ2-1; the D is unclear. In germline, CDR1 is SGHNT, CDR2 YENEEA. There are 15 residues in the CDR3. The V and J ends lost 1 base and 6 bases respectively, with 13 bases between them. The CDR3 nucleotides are TGTGCCAGCAGCTTAGGAGGTAACTTTGGCAATGAGCAGTTCTTC. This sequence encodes CASSLGGNFGNEQFF.

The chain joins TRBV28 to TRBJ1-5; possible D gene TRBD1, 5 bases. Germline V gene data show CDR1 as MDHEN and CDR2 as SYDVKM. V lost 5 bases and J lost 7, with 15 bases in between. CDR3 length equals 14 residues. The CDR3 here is CASSPGGGNQPQHF. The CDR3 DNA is TGTGCCAGCAGTCCCGGGGGGGGAAACCAGCCCCAGCATTTT.

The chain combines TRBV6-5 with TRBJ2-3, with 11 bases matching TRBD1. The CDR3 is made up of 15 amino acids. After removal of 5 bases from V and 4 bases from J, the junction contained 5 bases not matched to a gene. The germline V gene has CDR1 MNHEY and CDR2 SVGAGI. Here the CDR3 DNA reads TGTGCCAGCAGTCCTCGGACAGGGGGCGCAGATACGCAGTATTTT. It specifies CASSPRTGGADTQYF.

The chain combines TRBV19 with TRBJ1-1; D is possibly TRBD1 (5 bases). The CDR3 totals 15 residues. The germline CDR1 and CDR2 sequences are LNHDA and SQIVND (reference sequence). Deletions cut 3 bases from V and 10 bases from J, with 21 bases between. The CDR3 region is CASSMGYGASVSAFF. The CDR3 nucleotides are TGTGCCAGTAGTATGGGCTATGGGGCCTCGGTTTCAGCTTTCTTT. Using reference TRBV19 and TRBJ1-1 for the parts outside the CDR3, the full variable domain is DGGITQSPKYLFRKEGQNVTLSCEQNLNHDAMYWYRQDPGQGLRLIYYSQIVNDFQKGDIAEGYSVSREKKESFPLTVTSAQKNPTAFYLCASSMGYGASVSAFFGQGTRLTVV.

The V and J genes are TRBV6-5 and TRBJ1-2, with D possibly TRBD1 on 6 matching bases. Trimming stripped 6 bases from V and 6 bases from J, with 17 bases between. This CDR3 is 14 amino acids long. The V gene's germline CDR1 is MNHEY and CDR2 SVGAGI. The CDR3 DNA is TGTGCCAGCAGACCTTCGGGGGGGGCGCATGGCTACACCTTC. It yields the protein CASRPSGGAHGYTF.

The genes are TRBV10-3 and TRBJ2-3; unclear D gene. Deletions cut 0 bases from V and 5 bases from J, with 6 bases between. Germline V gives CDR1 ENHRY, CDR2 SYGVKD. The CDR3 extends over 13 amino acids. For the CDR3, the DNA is TGTGCCATCAGTGAGTCGGGCTTAGATACGCAGTATTTT. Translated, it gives CAISESGLDTQYF.

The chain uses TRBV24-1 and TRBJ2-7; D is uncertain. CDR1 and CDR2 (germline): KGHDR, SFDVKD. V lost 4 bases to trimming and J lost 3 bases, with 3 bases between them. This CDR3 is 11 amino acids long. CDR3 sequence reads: CATSDNYEQYF. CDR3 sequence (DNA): TGTGCCACCAGTGACAACTACGAGCAGTACTTC.

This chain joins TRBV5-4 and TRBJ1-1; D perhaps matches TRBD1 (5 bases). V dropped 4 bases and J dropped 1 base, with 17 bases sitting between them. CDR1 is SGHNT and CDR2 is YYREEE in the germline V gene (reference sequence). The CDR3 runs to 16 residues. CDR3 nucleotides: TGTGCCAGCAGCCGCATGGGCGGGGCCCAGAACACTGAAGCTTTCTTT. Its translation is CASSRMGGAQNTEAFF. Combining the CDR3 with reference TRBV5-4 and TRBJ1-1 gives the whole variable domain ETGVTQSPTHLIKTRGQQVTLRCSSQSGHNTVSWYQQALGQGPQFIFQYYREEENGRGNFPPRFSGLQFPNYSSELNVNALELDDSALYLCASSRMGGAQNTEAFFGQGTRLTVV.

This CDR3 reads CARVKRTRMNTEAFF. CDR3 coding DNA: TGTGCCCGCGTAAAAAGAACCAGGATGAACACTGAAGCTTTCTTT. The chain uses TRBV5-3 and TRBJ1-1; no reliable D call. TRBV5-3 is designated an ORF whose function remains uncertain. This CDR3 region has 15 residues. V lost 10 bases to trimming and J lost 0 bases, with 19 bases between them.

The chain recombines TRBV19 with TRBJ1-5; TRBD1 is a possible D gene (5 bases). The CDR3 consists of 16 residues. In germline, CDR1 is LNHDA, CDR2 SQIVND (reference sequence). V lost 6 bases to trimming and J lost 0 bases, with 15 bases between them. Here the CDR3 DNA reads TGTGCCAGTAGCTACAGGCGTTATTATAGCAATCAGCCCCAGCATTTT. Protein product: CASSYRRYYSNQPQHF. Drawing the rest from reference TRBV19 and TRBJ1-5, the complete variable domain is DGGITQSPKYLFRKEGQNVTLSCEQNLNHDAMYWYRQDPGQGLRLIYYSQIVNDFQKGDIAEGYSVSREKKESFPLTVTSAQKNPTAFYLCASSYRRYYSNQPQHFGDGTRLSIL.

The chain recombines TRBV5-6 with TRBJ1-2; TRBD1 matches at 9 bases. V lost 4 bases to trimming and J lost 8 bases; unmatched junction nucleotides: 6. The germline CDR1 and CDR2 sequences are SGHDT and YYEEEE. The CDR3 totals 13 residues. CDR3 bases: TGTGCCAGCAGCCTACAGGGGGCGGGCGGCTACACCTTC. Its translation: CASSLQGAGGYTF.

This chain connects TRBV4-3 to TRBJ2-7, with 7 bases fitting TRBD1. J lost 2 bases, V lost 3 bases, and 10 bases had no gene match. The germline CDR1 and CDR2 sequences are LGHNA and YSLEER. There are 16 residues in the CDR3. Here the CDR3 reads CASSQFFSGTAYEQYF. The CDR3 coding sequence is TGCGCCAGCAGCCAGTTCTTCTCCGGGACAGCCTACGAGCAGTACTTC.

The DNA of the CDR3 is TGCGCCAGCAGCCAAGGAGGAGCAGGGAATAACTATGGCTACACCTTC. This encodes CASSQGGAGNNYGYTF. The V call is TRBV4-3, the J call TRBJ1-2; D might be TRBD1 (5 bases). Germline V gene lookup returns CDR1 LGHNA and CDR2 YSLEER. CDR3 length equals 16 residues. The V end was cut by 1 base, the J end by 1 base, with 13 bases between.

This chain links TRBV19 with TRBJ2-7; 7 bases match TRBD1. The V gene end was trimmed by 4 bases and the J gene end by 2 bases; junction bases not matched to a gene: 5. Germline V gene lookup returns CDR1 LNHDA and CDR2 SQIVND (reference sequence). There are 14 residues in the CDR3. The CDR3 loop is CASSTLGTAYEQYF. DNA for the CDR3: TGTGCCAGTAGTACCCTAGGGACAGCCTACGAGCAGTACTTC.

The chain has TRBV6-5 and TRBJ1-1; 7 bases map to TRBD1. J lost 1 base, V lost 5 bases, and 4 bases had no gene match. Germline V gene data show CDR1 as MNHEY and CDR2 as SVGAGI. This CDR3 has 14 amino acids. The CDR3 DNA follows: TGTGCCAGCAGTCGGCGACAGGGGAACACTGAAGCTTTCTTT. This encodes CASSRRQGNTEAFF.

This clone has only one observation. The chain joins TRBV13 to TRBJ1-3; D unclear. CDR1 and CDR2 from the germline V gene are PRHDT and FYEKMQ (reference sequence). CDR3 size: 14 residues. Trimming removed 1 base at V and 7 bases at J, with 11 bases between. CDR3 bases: TGTGCCAGCAGCTTAGACTTGTCCCCGAACACCATATATTTT. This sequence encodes CASSLDLSPNTIYF.